The 12 T cell receptor beta chains presented below share a single source sample, sequenced in a study of T-cell memory formation after mild COVID-19. MiXCR, applied by TCRdb to the 5' RACE reads, yields one record per CDR3 protein. The data hold almost 350,000 distinct CDR3 sequences, with 20% to 25% observed a single time. Sample: PBMCs or a T cell subset sorted from them (not recorded which). These receptors all come from a man aged 18 to 35 who had mild COVID-19 (a few samples of this study predate the infection). Cell type and time point are not known.

The chain couples TRBV4-2 to TRBJ2-7, with unresolved D. The CDR3 extends over 12 amino acids. Between the trimmed V and J ends, which lost 3 bases and 7 bases, there was a span of 10 bases. CDR1 LGHNA and CDR2 YNFKEQ come from the germline V gene. The CDR3 DNA follows: TGTGCCAGCAGCCAGGGCAGCCTGGAGCAGTACTTC. It specifies CASSQGSLEQYF.

This clonotype appeared a few times. The CDR3 DNA reads as TGTGCCAGCAGTTTATCACGCAGTAACACTGAAGCTTTCTTT. Translated, it gives CASSLSRSNTEAFF. The V call is TRBV27, the J call TRBJ1-1; unclear D gene. V was pared by 0 bases and J by 2 bases, with 7 bases between. The CDR3 loop spans 14 amino acids. Germline CDR1 MNHEY, CDR2 SMNVEV (reference sequence).

This clonotype has a count of ten or more. This chain joins TRBV6-5 and TRBJ2-2; D unresolved. Per the germline V gene, CDR1 is MNHEY and CDR2 is SVGAGI. V was pared by 6 bases and J by 6 bases, with 11 bases between. The CDR3 contains 13 residues. CDR3 sequence (DNA): TGTGCCAGCAGGTCGGGTGGAGCCGGGGAGCTGTTTTTT. Its translation is CASRSGGAGELFF.

The chain carries TRBV7-9 and TRBJ2-7; D not certain. CDR1 is SEHNR, CDR2 FQNEAQ, per germline (reference sequence). Trimming cost V 5 bases and J 5 bases, with 16 bases left between them. The CDR3 covers 14 residues. CDR3 protein: CASSPSPSQDEQYF. CDR3 DNA: TGTGCCAGCAGCCCCAGTCCGTCCCAGGACGAGCAGTACTTC.

In this sample, this clonotype turned up a few times. The rearrangement uses TRBV4-3 and TRBJ2-1; D remains unclear. From germline, CDR1 is LGHNA and CDR2 YSLEER. The CDR3 runs to 16 residues. The V end lost 0 bases, the J end lost 11 bases, and 20 bases lay between the germline ends. CDR3 sequence: CASSQEGGTTWYQQFF. The CDR3 DNA reads as TGCGCCAGCAGCCAAGAGGGTGGTACGACGTGGTATCAGCAGTTCTTC.

V is TRBV5-5 and J is TRBJ1-2; 8 bases are a match to TRBD1. J lost 3 bases, V lost 0 bases, and 7 bases had no gene match. Germline V CDR1 and CDR2: SGHKS, YYEKEE (reference sequence). This CDR3 contains 16 residues. CDR3 in DNA: TGTGCCAGCAGCTTGGCAGGGGGCGCGAGGGACTATGGCTACACCTTC. As protein: CASSLAGGARDYGYTF.

V usage is TRBV5-1 and J usage is TRBJ2-2; 7 bases match TRBD1. The V and J ends lost 3 bases and 1 base, in that order; junction bases with no gene match: 6. The CDR3 consists of 16 residues. Germline V CDR1 and CDR2: SGHRS, YFSETQ. In DNA form, the CDR3 reads TGCGCCAGCAGCTCATCAGGGGGTCGGAACACCGGGGAGCTGTTTTTT. Its translation: CASSSSGGRNTGELFF.

This clonotype occurred a few times. V is TRBV6-2 or TRBV6-3 and J is TRBJ2-1; no firm D call. Germline V lookup: CDR1 MNHEY, CDR2 SVGEGT. CDR3 length: 12 amino acids. V was shortened by 7 bases and J by 10 bases, with 14 bases between the two germline ends. The CDR3 DNA is TGTGCCAGCACCCTGGACCGGGTCGAGCAGTTCTTC. Translating gives CASTLDRVEQFF.

V usage is TRBV3-1 and J usage is TRBJ2-1; D gene unclear. CDR1 and CDR2 (germline): LGHDT, YNNKEL (reference sequence). The CDR3 covers 11 residues. The V end was cut by 6 bases, the J end by 9 bases, with 9 bases between. The CDR3 sequence is CASRTEGEQFF. CDR3 DNA: TGTGCCAGCAGGACCGAAGGTGAGCAGTTCTTC.

This clonotype has more than one count but fewer than ten. The chain couples TRBV6-6 to TRBJ1-2; D uncertain. Trimming took 4 bases from V and 2 from J, leaving 8 bases between them. Per germline, CDR1 MNHNY and CDR2 SVGAGI (reference sequence). The CDR3 is 13 amino acids. CDR3 residues: CASSSSGNYGYTF. In DNA form, the CDR3 reads TGTGCCAGCAGTTCTTCAGGCAACTATGGCTACACCTTC.

This clonotype has just a few counts. The V gene is TRBV6-2 or TRBV6-3, the J gene TRBJ2-3; 7 positions match TRBD2. The V gene's germline CDR1 is MNHEY and CDR2 SVGEGT. The J segment lost 1 base and the V segment lost 7 bases, leaving 11 bases of the junction unmatched. The CDR3 is 16 residues long. The CDR3 coding sequence is TGTGCCAGCACTGATCCCGGGAGGACCGGCACAGATACGCAGTATTTT. Translated, it gives CASTDPGRTGTDTQYF.

The rearrangement joins TRBV10-3 to TRBJ1-2; D is unclear. V was shortened by 2 bases and J by 0 bases, with 10 bases between the two germline ends. The CDR3 covers 15 residues. Germline V gene data show CDR1 as ENHRY and CDR2 as SYGVKD. DNA for the CDR3: TGTGCCATCAGTGAGGGCGGTCCGACTAACTATGGCTACACCTTC. Amino acids: CAISEGGPTNYGYTF.